This T cell receptor beta chain originates from a study of blood T cells in healthy people across ages. About the research overall: The template switching approach captured approximately one barcoded beta molecule for every two T cells.

Notes on the study in general: There were more naive CD4+ cells and higher diversity in long-lived donors than in aged donors.

Roughly 10 milliliters of peripheral blood were drawn from each donor into EDTA-treated tubes. The authors ran a second PCR of 7 to 11 cycles using a sample-barcoded 5' primer and a J-beta primer mix. From the 5' RACE reads, TCRdb called clonotypes with MiXCR, one entry per CDR3 protein. This table holds around 1.5 million distinct CDR3 sequences, about 43% found once. The V gene lost 0 bases and the J gene lost 0 bases, with 12 bases spanning the gap. CDR3 length: 17 residues. Germline V gives CDR1 SGHVS, CDR2 FNYEAQ. A note on this clonotype: What it binds is unknown.

This sequence originates from a woman younger than 30 in good health. The gene calls are TRBV7-6 and TRBJ2-4, with D possibly TRBD1 on 5 matching bases. Sequencing input: blood. CDR3 in DNA: TGTGCCAGCAGCTTAGCGTGGTGGGGCGTAGCCAAAAACATTCAGTACTTC. Its protein product is CASSLAWWGVAKNIQYF.